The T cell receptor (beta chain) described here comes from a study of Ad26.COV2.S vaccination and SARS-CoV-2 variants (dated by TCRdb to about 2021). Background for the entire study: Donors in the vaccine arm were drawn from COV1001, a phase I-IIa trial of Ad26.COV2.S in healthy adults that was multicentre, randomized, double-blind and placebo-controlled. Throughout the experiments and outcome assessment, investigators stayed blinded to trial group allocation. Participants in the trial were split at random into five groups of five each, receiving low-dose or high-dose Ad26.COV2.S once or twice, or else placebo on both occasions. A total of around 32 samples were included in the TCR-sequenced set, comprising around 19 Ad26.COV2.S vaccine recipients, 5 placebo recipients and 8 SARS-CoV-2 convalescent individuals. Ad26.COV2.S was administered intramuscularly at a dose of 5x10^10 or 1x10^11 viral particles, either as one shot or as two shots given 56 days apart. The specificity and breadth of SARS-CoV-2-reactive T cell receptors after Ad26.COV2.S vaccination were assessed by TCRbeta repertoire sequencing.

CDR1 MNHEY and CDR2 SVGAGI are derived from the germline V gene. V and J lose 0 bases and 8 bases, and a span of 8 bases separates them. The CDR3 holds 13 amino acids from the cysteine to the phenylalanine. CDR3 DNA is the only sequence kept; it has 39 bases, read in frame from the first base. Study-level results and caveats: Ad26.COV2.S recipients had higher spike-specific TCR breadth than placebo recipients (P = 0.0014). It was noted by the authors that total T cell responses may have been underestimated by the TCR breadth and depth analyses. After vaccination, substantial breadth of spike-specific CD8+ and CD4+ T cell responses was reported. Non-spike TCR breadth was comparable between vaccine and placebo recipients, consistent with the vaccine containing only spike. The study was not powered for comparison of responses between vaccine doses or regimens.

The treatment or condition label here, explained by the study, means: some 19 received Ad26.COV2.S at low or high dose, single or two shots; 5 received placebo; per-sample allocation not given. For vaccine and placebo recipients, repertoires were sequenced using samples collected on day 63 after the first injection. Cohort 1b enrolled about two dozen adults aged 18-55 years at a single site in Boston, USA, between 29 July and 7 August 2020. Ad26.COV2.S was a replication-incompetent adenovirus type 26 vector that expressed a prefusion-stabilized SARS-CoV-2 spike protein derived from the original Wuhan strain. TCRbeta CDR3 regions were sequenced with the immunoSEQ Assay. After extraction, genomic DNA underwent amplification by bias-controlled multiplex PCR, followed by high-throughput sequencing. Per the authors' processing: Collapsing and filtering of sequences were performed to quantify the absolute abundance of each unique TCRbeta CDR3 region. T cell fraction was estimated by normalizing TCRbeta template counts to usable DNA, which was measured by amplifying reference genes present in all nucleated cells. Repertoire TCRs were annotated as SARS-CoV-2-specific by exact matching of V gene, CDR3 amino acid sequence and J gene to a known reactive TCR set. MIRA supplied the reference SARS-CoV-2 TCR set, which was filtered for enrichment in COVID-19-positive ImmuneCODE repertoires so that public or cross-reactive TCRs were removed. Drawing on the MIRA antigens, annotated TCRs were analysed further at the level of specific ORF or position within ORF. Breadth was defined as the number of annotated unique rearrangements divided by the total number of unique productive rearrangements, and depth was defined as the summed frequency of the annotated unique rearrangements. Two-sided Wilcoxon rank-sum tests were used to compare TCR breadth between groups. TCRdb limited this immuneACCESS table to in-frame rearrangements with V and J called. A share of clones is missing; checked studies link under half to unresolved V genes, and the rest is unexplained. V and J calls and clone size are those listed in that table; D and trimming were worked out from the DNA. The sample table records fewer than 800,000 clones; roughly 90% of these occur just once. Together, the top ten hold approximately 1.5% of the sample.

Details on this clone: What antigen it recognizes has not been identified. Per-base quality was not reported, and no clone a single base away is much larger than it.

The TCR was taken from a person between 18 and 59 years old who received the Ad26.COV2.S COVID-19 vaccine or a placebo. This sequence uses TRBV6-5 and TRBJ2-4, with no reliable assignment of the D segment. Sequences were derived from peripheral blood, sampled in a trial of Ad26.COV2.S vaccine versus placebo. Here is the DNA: TGTGCCAGCAGTTACTCGAAGGGATACATTCAGTACTTC. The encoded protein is CASSYSKGYIQYF.